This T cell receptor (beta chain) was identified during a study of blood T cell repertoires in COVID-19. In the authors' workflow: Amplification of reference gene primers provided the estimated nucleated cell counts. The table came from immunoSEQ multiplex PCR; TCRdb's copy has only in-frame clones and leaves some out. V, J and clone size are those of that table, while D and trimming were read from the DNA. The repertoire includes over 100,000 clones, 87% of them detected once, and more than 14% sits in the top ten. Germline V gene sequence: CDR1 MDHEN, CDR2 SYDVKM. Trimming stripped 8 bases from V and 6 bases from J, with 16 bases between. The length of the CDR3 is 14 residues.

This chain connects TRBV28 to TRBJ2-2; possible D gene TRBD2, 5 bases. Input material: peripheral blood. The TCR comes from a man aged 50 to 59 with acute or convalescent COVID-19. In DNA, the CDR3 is TGTGCCAGCGAATCCATGAAGGGAGCCGGGGAGCTGTTTTTT. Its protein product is CASESMKGAGELFF.